This is a list of T cell receptor beta chains from one sample in a study of blood T cell repertoires in COVID-19. Some clones are missing from TCRdb's copy, which holds only in-frame ones; the method was immunoSEQ multiplex PCR. The table has 180,000 or so clones, 90% seen once; the top ten hold 0.62%. The sequencing sample was made of peripheral blood. These receptors originate from a man between 45 and 60 years old with acute or convalescent COVID-19. CDR3s include the opening cysteine and the closing phenylalanine or tryptophan. Fields, in order: V gene, CDR3 protein.

TRBV29-1,CSVMGGDRGQTQYF
TRBV19,CASSGPGQGVLGTQYF
TRBV19,CASTLGWTGKTEAFF
TRBV5-4,CASSDPGTVYEQYF
TRBV2,CASSERTGQQPQHF
TRBV27,CATTTGNERRDQPQHF
TRBV7-2,CASSLVPSYEQYF
TRBV28,CASSCLGTLAGLETQYF
TRBV6-5,CASSHLAGGYNEQFF
TRBV19,CASSANRGRDYGYTF
TRBV5-1,CASSAGQGNEQYF
TRBV9,CASSAYDSLNTEAFF
TRBV5-6,CASSPGLNSYEQYF
TRBV10-1,CASSRDTAGGEQYF
TRBV5-1,CASSLTRNTEAFF
TRBV2,CASMLDPRTEAFF
TRBV29-1,CSVDITGELFF
TRBV28,CASSLFGQGAFSYGYTF
TRBV11-2,CASSQQSANTGELFF
TRBV5-4,CASSTLGRALTGELFF
TRBV28,CASRRRLAVDTQYF
TRBV6-5,CASGLVAYNEQFF
TRBV19,CASSIEQGDQPQHF
TRBV7-3,CASSLGQNQPQHF
TRBV18,CASSPREAATGELFF
TRBV27,CASSLSIRGFNEQYF
TRBV6-5,CASSSRRGETQYF
TRBV13,CASSLAGELSDTQYF
TRBV19,CASSVMSSYNEQFF